This T cell receptor (beta chain) was profiled in a study of blood T cell repertoires in COVID-19. Per the original data handling: Reference gene primer amplification gave estimated nucleated cell counts. The method was immunoSEQ multiplex PCR; TCRdb's version includes in-frame clones alone and lacks a portion of them. The DNA was the basis for D and trimming; V, J and clone size are from that table. The table shows 30,000 to 35,000 clones, with 75% to 90% occurring only once. The germline CDR1 and CDR2 sequences are LNHDA and SQIVND (reference sequence). This CDR3 contains 14 residues. V was pared by 3 bases and J by 3 bases, with 11 bases between.

The sequencing sample was made of peripheral blood. V gene TRBV19 combines with J gene TRBJ1-1; D not resolved. This sequence originates from a man older than 75 with acute or convalescent COVID-19. The CDR3, as DNA: TGTGCCAGTAGTATTCGGGAGGCGGACACTGAAGCTTTCTTT. This translates into CASSIREADTEAFF.